This section outlines one T cell receptor beta chain sequence together with its context. With V trimmed by 4 bases and J by 8 bases, 9 bases remained unmatched. Germline CDR1 reads SGHTA; CDR2 reads FQGNSA. CDR3 size: 15 residues. In the authors' methods: Estimation of nucleated cell counts relied on the amplification of reference gene primers. The protocol was immunoSEQ multiplex PCR, while the TCRdb copy is restricted to in-frame clones and leaves out a portion. V and J calls and clone size are copied from that table; D and trimming were computed from the DNA. The sample records just over 80,000 clones, under 90% being singletons. These data originate in a study of blood T cell repertoires in COVID-19. Across the whole study: Samples representing acute and convalescent COVID-19 were sourced from the United States, Italy and Spain. PBMCs, B-cell-depleted T cells, or T cells were the source of the cDNA or gDNA that made up the material.

Sequences were obtained from peripheral blood. This TCR derives from a man older than 75 with acute or convalescent COVID-19. The chain couples TRBV7-2 to TRBJ1-2; 11 positions match TRBD1. The CDR3 sequence: CASSSYLGQGAGYTF. The CDR3 coding sequence is TGTGCCAGCAGCTCCTACCTCGGACAGGGGGCGGGCTACACCTTC.